This T cell receptor (beta chain) was captured in a study of blood T cell repertoires in COVID-19. This CDR3 contains 14 residues. Germline assignment: CDR1 SGHRS and CDR2 YFSETQ. Trimming took 4 bases from V and 0 from J, leaving 10 bases between them. In the original analysis: Cell counts per sample came from amplifying reference gene primers. Some clones are missing from TCRdb's copy, which holds only in-frame ones; the method was immunoSEQ multiplex PCR. V and J calls and clone size are given by that table; D and trimming were obtained from the DNA. This sample has around 340,000 clones; 75% to 90% occur once, and the top ten carry just over 7%. Notes on this clone: The sample holds other DNA sequences that translate to the same CDR3.

Seattle enrolled patients during active infection and tracked them longitudinally. The chain links TRBV5-1 to TRBJ1-2, with a weak D call TRBD1 (5 bases). The TCR was taken from a woman aged 60 to 75 with COVID-19, enrolled during active disease. Source material: peripheral blood. The CDR3 region is CASSLGGANYGYTF. The CDR3 DNA reads as TGCGCCAGCAGCCTTGGGGGGGCTAACTATGGCTACACCTTC.